This T cell receptor (beta chain) came from a study of T-cell reconstitution after alpha-beta-depleted transplantation in children. Study results and caveats: Reportedly, roughly two months post-transplant, alpha-beta T cells arose from several hundred expanded graft clones.

With 2 bases clipped from V and 8 bases from J, the junction kept 7 bases outside the gene matches. This CDR3 region has 14 residues. The V gene's germline CDR1 is MNHEY and CDR2 SVGAGI. To note about this clonotype: Its antigen is as yet unknown.

This sample's TCRbeta library carried unique molecular identifier barcodes. TCRdb re-derived calls from the PCR reads in MiXCR, one entry per CDR3 protein. The sample carries around 800,000 distinct CDR3 sequences, 16% recorded once. The chain employs TRBV6-5 and TRBJ2-3, with 7 bases aligning to TRBD2. The sequenced sample was PBMCs, mostly from graft donor cells, obtained 360 days after TCRalphabeta/CD19-depleted stem cell transplant. The TCR originated in a male patient younger than 18 who had a stem cell transplant for acute lymphoblastic leukemia, so the T cells may come from the graft donor. DNA for the CDR3: TGTGCCAGCAGTTACGGCCACCCGGGGGGTACGCAGTATTTT. Its protein product is CASSYGHPGGTQYF.